This T cell receptor beta chain derives from a study of breast tumors, draining lymph nodes, adjacent tissues. General observations from the study: The lymph node origin of tumor T cells was framed as consistent with a hypothesis, not demonstrated. Luminal-like breast cancer showed significantly higher tumor–nontumor repertoire similarity than basal-like. Tumors had less TCR diversity than lymph nodes, more than nontumor tissue. Data fit most tumor T cells coming from lymph node, expanding in tumor.

The CDR3 extends over 12 amino acids. Germline V CDR1 and CDR2: MNHEY, SVGAGI. Germline trimming cut 6 bases from V and 11 bases from J; bases unmatched to any gene: 4. Axillary draining lymph nodes of breast cancer patients supplied the node samples. In its sample, this clonotype was seen many times. The antigen is unknown. One entry per CDR3 protein results from TCRdb running MiXCR on the multiplex PCR reads. The sample carries about 100,000 distinct CDR3 sequences, 21% recorded once. This chain links TRBV6-5 with TRBJ2-1, with 10 bases aligning to TRBD1. The sample taken for sequencing was axillary lymph node tissue. The receptor's source is a female donor with breast cancer. Some clones in this sample may be carry-over from other donors' samples. CDR3 coding DNA: TGTGCCAGCAGGACAGGGGGCACTAAGCAGTTCTTC. Its translation: CASRTGGTKQFF.